A selection of T cell receptor beta chains follows, all from one sample in a study of spatial heterogeneity in lung cancer. One entry per CDR3 protein, called by TCRdb with MiXCR from the 5' RACE reads. The table includes 20,000 to 25,000 distinct CDR3 sequences, less than 3.5% detected once. The specimen was PBMCs, collected at surgery. All receptors derive from a female donor with early-stage non-small cell lung cancer. The CDR3 runs from the conserved cysteine through the conserved F or W. A D gene is named only where the DNA matches it firmly. Clone size is not always given. Where it is, it says once, few, many or a class for expanded clones.

TGTGCCAGCAGCCGGGACAGCAGGGGAGCTTTCTTT CASSRDSRGAFF many TRBJ1-1 TRBV7-9 TRBD1
TGTGCCAGCAGCAGTCTTTTGCCGGGCACAGATACGCAGTATTTT CASSSLLPGTDTQYF many TRBJ2-3 TRBV7-9 -
TGTGCCAGCAGCTTAGGTCGCGCGGGGGCCTATCAGCCCCAGCATTTT CASSLGRAGAYQPQHF many TRBJ1-5 TRBV7-2 -
TGTGCCTGGAGTGATCCCCCGCGATTAGCTATAACCTACGAGCAGTACTTC CAWSDPPRLAITYEQYF many TRBJ2-7 TRBV30 -
TGTGCCAGCAGTTTCCCCCGGGGCGGGAACTATGGCTACACCTTC CASSFPRGGNYGYTF many TRBJ1-2 TRBV28 -
TGTGCCAGCCAGGGGGCCTACACTGAAGCTTTCTTT CASQGAYTEAFF - TRBJ1-1 TRBV6-5 TRBD1
TGTGCCAGCAGCTTAGGACTAGACCATGAGCAGTTCTTC CASSLGLDHEQFF many TRBJ2-1 TRBV7-3 TRBD2
TGCGCCAGCAGAACGGGACTGATCTACGAGCAGTACTTC CASRTGLIYEQYF - TRBJ2-7 TRBV10-2 -
TGTGCCAGCAGCTTAACGCCGGCAGACTATGGCTACACCTTC CASSLTPADYGYTF many TRBJ1-2 TRBV7-3 -
TGCAGCGTTTTCGGCGTCTCTCCCTTTTACGAGCAGTACTTC CSVFGVSPFYEQYF many TRBJ2-7 TRBV29-1 -
TGTGCCAGCAGGCGACCGGGACTAGGGGTGCCCTACAATGAGCAGTTCTTC CASRRPGLGVPYNEQFF - TRBJ2-1 TRBV6-2/TRBV6-3 TRBD2
TGCAGCGTTGAAGACCGTGAGCAGTTCTTC CSVEDREQFF medium-sized TRBJ2-1 TRBV29-1 -
TGTGCCAGCAGCCCTTTCAGGGTCTACGAGCAGTACTTC CASSPFRVYEQYF - TRBJ2-7 TRBV6-5 -
TGTGCCAGCAGCGTAACAACGGGAGTTGAGCAGTTCTTC CASSVTTGVEQFF medium-sized TRBJ2-1 TRBV9 -